The rows below give T cell receptor beta chains drawn from one sample of a study of shared clonotypes between healthy human individuals. Clones were sequenced by immunoSEQ multiplex PCR, and TCRdb holds only the in-frame ones, with some missing. This sample yields millions of clones, of which over 85% are seen a single time; around 0.14% belongs to the top ten. Material: naive CD4+ T cells sorted from blood. The receptors were sampled from a man younger than 35 in good health. Each CDR3 is given with its conserved first and last residue. The order of the fields is clone size, V gene, J gene, D gene, CDR3 protein, CDR3 DNA. A D gene is named only where the DNA matches it firmly. Clone size appears in some rows only: once, few, many, or a class for an expanded clone.

clone_size: -
v_call: TRBV6-5
j_call: TRBJ1-3
d_call: -
cdr3_aa: CASSQGHPGNTIYF
cdr3_nt: TGTGCCAGCAGCCAAGGGCATCCTGGAAACACCATATATTTT

clone_size: -
v_call: TRBV25-1
j_call: TRBJ1-5
d_call: TRBD1
cdr3_aa: CAPDEKGAWCQPQHF
cdr3_nt: TGTGCACCCGACGAGAAGGGGGCTTGGTGTCAGCCCCAGCATTTT

clone_size: -
v_call: TRBV7-8
j_call: TRBJ2-5
d_call: -
cdr3_aa: CASSYNTDQETQYF
cdr3_nt: TGTGCCAGCAGCTATAACACCGACCAAGAGACCCAGTACTTC

clone_size: -
v_call: TRBV30
j_call: TRBJ1-5
d_call: -
cdr3_aa: CAWGGRISNQPQHF
cdr3_nt: TGTGCCTGGGGGGGACGGATTAGCAATCAGCCCCAGCATTTT

clone_size: -
v_call: TRBV11-3
j_call: TRBJ1-3
d_call: -
cdr3_aa: CASSYPGRMGISIYF
cdr3_nt: TGTGCCAGCAGCTACCCGGGGCGGATGGGGATCTCCATATATTTT

clone_size: -
v_call: TRBV14
j_call: TRBJ2-7
d_call: -
cdr3_aa: CASRDSGYREQYF
cdr3_nt: TGTGCCAGCAGGGACTCGGGTTATCGCGAGCAGTACTTC

clone_size: -
v_call: TRBV7-2
j_call: TRBJ2-2
d_call: TRBD1
cdr3_aa: CASSPRQGTGELFF
cdr3_nt: TGTGCCAGCAGCCCACGACAGGGGACCGGGGAGCTGTTTTTT

clone_size: once
v_call: TRBV30
j_call: TRBJ2-7
d_call: -
cdr3_aa: CAWKGDTYGEQYF
cdr3_nt: TGTGCCTGGAAAGGGGACACGTATGGCGAGCAGTACTTC

clone_size: -
v_call: TRBV18
j_call: TRBJ2-7
d_call: -
cdr3_aa: CASSPYSYEQYF
cdr3_nt: TGTGCCAGCTCACCCTACTCCTACGAGCAGTACTTC

clone_size: -
v_call: TRBV5-4
j_call: TRBJ2-2
d_call: -
cdr3_aa: CASSVGGADTGELFF
cdr3_nt: TGTGCCAGCAGCGTGGGGGGAGCCGACACCGGGGAGCTGTTTTTT

clone_size: -
v_call: TRBV6-9
j_call: TRBJ1-4
d_call: -
cdr3_aa: CASSFPGARCSEKLFF
cdr3_nt: TGTGCCAGCAGTTTCCCGGGGGCAAGGTGTAGTGAAAAACTGTTTTTT

clone_size: once
v_call: TRBV28
j_call: TRBJ1-1
d_call: -
cdr3_aa: CASIRRGGTEAFF
cdr3_nt: TGTGCCAGCATCCGACGAGGGGGAACTGAAGCTTTCTTT

clone_size: -
v_call: TRBV11-1
j_call: TRBJ2-5
d_call: TRBD2
cdr3_aa: CASSHRTSGGGETQYF
cdr3_nt: TGTGCCAGCAGCCATAGGACTAGCGGGGGGGGAGAGACCCAGTACTTC

clone_size: -
v_call: TRBV7-9
j_call: TRBJ2-5
d_call: -
cdr3_aa: CASSHLTGFSETQYF
cdr3_nt: TGTGCCAGCAGCCACTTAACAGGGTTTTCAGAGACCCAGTACTTC

clone_size: -
v_call: TRBV18
j_call: TRBJ1-5
d_call: -
cdr3_aa: CASSPDGRVNQPQHF
cdr3_nt: TGTGCCAGCTCACCAGATGGCAGGGTCAATCAGCCCCAGCATTTT

clone_size: -
v_call: TRBV7-8
j_call: TRBJ2-5
d_call: -
cdr3_aa: CASSLGGSRLGTQYF
cdr3_nt: TGTGCCAGCAGCTTAGGGGGGTCCCGTCTTGGGACCCAGTACTTC

clone_size: -
v_call: TRBV15
j_call: TRBJ1-6
d_call: -
cdr3_aa: CATSRDLGSPLHF
cdr3_nt: TGTGCCACCAGCAGAGACCTGGGATCACCCCTCCACTTT

clone_size: -
v_call: TRBV5-1
j_call: TRBJ2-2
d_call: -
cdr3_aa: CASSLVGNTGELFF
cdr3_nt: TGCGCCAGCAGCTTGGTTGGCAACACCGGGGAGCTGTTTTTT

clone_size: once
v_call: TRBV5-6
j_call: TRBJ1-2
d_call: TRBD1
cdr3_aa: CASSSDRGGVGGYTF
cdr3_nt: TGTGCCAGCAGCTCGGACAGGGGAGGAGTGGGAGGCTACACCTTC

clone_size: -
v_call: TRBV6-6
j_call: TRBJ1-1
d_call: -
cdr3_aa: CASSYLNTEAFF
cdr3_nt: TGTGCCAGCAGTTACCTGAACACTGAAGCTTTCTTT

clone_size: -
v_call: TRBV13
j_call: TRBJ2-7
d_call: -
cdr3_aa: CASSFRGWGSEGYEQYF
cdr3_nt: TGTGCCAGCAGCTTTAGGGGATGGGGCTCTGAGGGTTACGAGCAGTACTTC

clone_size: -
v_call: TRBV27
j_call: TRBJ2-1
d_call: TRBD1
cdr3_aa: CASARGRTGGEEQFF
cdr3_nt: TGTGCCAGCGCACGGGGTCGGACAGGGGGAGAGGAGCAGTTCTTC

clone_size: -
v_call: TRBV18
j_call: TRBJ2-5
d_call: -
cdr3_aa: CASSPEYQETQYF
cdr3_nt: TGTGCCAGCTCCCCCGAGTACCAAGAGACCCAGTACTTC

clone_size: -
v_call: TRBV5-1
j_call: TRBJ2-2
d_call: TRBD2
cdr3_aa: CASSLLAGGTNTGELFF
cdr3_nt: TGCGCCAGCAGCTTGCTGGCGGGAGGGACGAACACCGGGGAGCTGTTTTTT

clone_size: -
v_call: TRBV7-6
j_call: TRBJ2-1
d_call: TRBD2
cdr3_aa: CASSFGTTYNEQFF
cdr3_nt: TGTGCCAGCAGCTTCGGGACTACCTACAATGAGCAGTTCTTC

clone_size: -
v_call: TRBV4-1
j_call: TRBJ2-3
d_call: TRBD1
cdr3_aa: CASSPRGNPSTDTQYF
cdr3_nt: TGCGCCAGCAGCCCCAGGGGGAATCCTAGCACAGATACGCAGTATTTT

clone_size: -
v_call: TRBV2
j_call: TRBJ1-6
d_call: -
cdr3_aa: CASSEQNKSPLHF
cdr3_nt: TGTGCCAGCAGTGAACAGAATAAATCACCCCTCCACTTT

clone_size: -
v_call: TRBV7-3
j_call: TRBJ2-3
d_call: -
cdr3_aa: CASSLGDNTDTQYF
cdr3_nt: TGTGCCAGCAGCTTAGGGGACAACACAGATACGCAGTATTTT

clone_size: -
v_call: TRBV7-9
j_call: TRBJ2-1
d_call: TRBD1
cdr3_aa: CASSRDRASYNEQFF
cdr3_nt: TGTGCCAGCAGCCGAGACAGGGCCTCCTACAATGAGCAGTTCTTC

clone_size: -
v_call: TRBV10-3
j_call: TRBJ2-5
d_call: -
cdr3_aa: CATSTGQETQYF
cdr3_nt: TGTGCCACTTCGACTGGGCAAGAGACCCAGTACTTC

clone_size: few
v_call: TRBV5-1
j_call: TRBJ1-4
d_call: -
cdr3_aa: CASSLGQLNEKLFF
cdr3_nt: TGCGCCAGCAGCTTGGGACAGCTTAATGAAAAACTGTTTTTT

clone_size: -
v_call: TRBV5-1
j_call: TRBJ2-5
d_call: -
cdr3_aa: CASSLQLGVQETQYF
cdr3_nt: TGCGCCAGCAGCTTGCAACTAGGGGTACAAGAGACCCAGTACTTC

clone_size: -
v_call: TRBV7-2
j_call: TRBJ1-1
d_call: -
cdr3_aa: CASSLGAAMNTEAFF
cdr3_nt: TGTGCCAGCAGCTTAGGGGCAGCTATGAACACTGAAGCTTTCTTT

clone_size: -
v_call: TRBV27
j_call: TRBJ1-5
d_call: -
cdr3_aa: CASSPPGPNQPQHF
cdr3_nt: TGTGCCAGCAGCCCTCCGGGACCTAATCAGCCCCAGCATTTT

clone_size: -
v_call: TRBV2
j_call: TRBJ1-5
d_call: TRBD1
cdr3_aa: CASREGQLSNQPQHF
cdr3_nt: TGTGCCAGCAGGGAGGGACAGCTAAGCAATCAGCCCCAGCATTTT

clone_size: once
v_call: TRBV4-1
j_call: TRBJ1-4
d_call: TRBD1
cdr3_aa: CASSQGDRGVNEKLFF
cdr3_nt: TGCGCCAGCAGCCAAGGGGACAGGGGGGTTAATGAAAAACTGTTTTTT

clone_size: -
v_call: TRBV2
j_call: TRBJ1-1
d_call: -
cdr3_aa: CASRVGRNTEAFF
cdr3_nt: TGTGCCAGCAGGGTTGGACGGAACACTGAAGCTTTCTTT

clone_size: -
v_call: TRBV10-1
j_call: TRBJ2-7
d_call: -
cdr3_aa: CASSEAVKYGEQYF
cdr3_nt: TGCGCCAGCAGTGAAGCAGTCAAATACGGCGAGCAGTACTTC

clone_size: -
v_call: TRBV5-4
j_call: TRBJ1-4
d_call: -
cdr3_aa: CASSLVSGAGEKLFF
cdr3_nt: TGTGCCAGCAGCTTAGTATCGGGGGCAGGAGAAAAACTGTTTTTT

clone_size: -
v_call: TRBV30
j_call: TRBJ2-1
d_call: TRBD1
cdr3_aa: CAWRARDRGSYNEQFF
cdr3_nt: TGTGCCTGGAGAGCCCGGGACAGGGGCTCCTACAATGAGCAGTTCTTC

clone_size: -
v_call: TRBV28
j_call: TRBJ1-2
d_call: TRBD1
cdr3_aa: CASSLAGTGVHGYTF
cdr3_nt: TGTGCCAGCAGTTTAGCAGGGACAGGGGTCCATGGCTACACCTTC

clone_size: -
v_call: TRBV28
j_call: TRBJ2-1
d_call: -
cdr3_aa: CASGQSYNEQFF
cdr3_nt: TGTGCCAGCGGGCAGTCCTACAATGAGCAGTTCTTC

clone_size: -
v_call: TRBV5-1
j_call: TRBJ2-5
d_call: TRBD2
cdr3_aa: CASSLGIAGPSEETQYF
cdr3_nt: TGCGCCAGCAGCTTGGGAATAGCGGGGCCATCGGAAGAGACCCAGTACTTC

clone_size: -
v_call: TRBV4-1
j_call: TRBJ1-2
d_call: TRBD1
cdr3_aa: CASSWTGARINYGYTF
cdr3_nt: TGCGCCAGCAGCTGGACAGGGGCCAGAATTAACTATGGCTACACCTTC

clone_size: -
v_call: TRBV18
j_call: TRBJ2-7
d_call: -
cdr3_aa: CASSLSRDREQYF
cdr3_nt: TGTGCCAGCTCTCTTAGCCGTGATCGCGAGCAGTACTTC

clone_size: -
v_call: TRBV15
j_call: TRBJ2-3
d_call: -
cdr3_aa: CATSRVGISSTDTQYF
cdr3_nt: TGTGCCACCAGCAGAGTCGGGATTTCTAGCACAGATACGCAGTATTTT

clone_size: -
v_call: TRBV5-6
j_call: TRBJ2-5
d_call: -
cdr3_aa: CASSLILGEQETQYF
cdr3_nt: TGTGCCAGCAGCTTGATCCTCGGAGAGCAAGAGACCCAGTACTTC

clone_size: -
v_call: TRBV4-1
j_call: TRBJ1-5
d_call: -
cdr3_aa: CASSPGAGRFDNQPQHF
cdr3_nt: TGCGCCAGCAGCCCCGGTGCGGGGCGGTTTGACAATCAGCCCCAGCATTTT

clone_size: -
v_call: TRBV9
j_call: TRBJ2-3
d_call: TRBD2
cdr3_aa: CASSPRTSATDTQYF
cdr3_nt: TGTGCCAGCAGCCCCCGGACTAGCGCCACAGATACGCAGTATTTT

clone_size: -
v_call: TRBV6-8
j_call: TRBJ1-1
d_call: -
cdr3_aa: CASSYSNAVRGTEAFF
cdr3_nt: TGTGCCAGCAGTTACTCGAACGCGGTCCGGGGCACTGAAGCTTTCTTT

clone_size: -
v_call: TRBV28
j_call: TRBJ1-5
d_call: -
cdr3_aa: CASRAHRDNQPQHF
cdr3_nt: TGTGCCAGCAGAGCCCACAGAGACAATCAGCCCCAGCATTTT

clone_size: -
v_call: TRBV23-1
j_call: TRBJ2-7
d_call: -
cdr3_aa: CASHNYEQYF
cdr3_nt: TGCGCCAGCCATAATTACGAGCAGTACTTC

clone_size: -
v_call: TRBV7-7
j_call: TRBJ2-5
d_call: -
cdr3_aa: CASGKGLQETQYF
cdr3_nt: TGTGCTAGCGGAAAGGGACTTCAAGAGACCCAGTACTTC

clone_size: -
v_call: TRBV6-1
j_call: TRBJ2-2
d_call: -
cdr3_aa: CASKNRRNTGELFF
cdr3_nt: TGTGCCAGCAAAAACCGTAGAAACACCGGGGAGCTGTTTTTT

clone_size: -
v_call: TRBV11-2
j_call: TRBJ2-7
d_call: TRBD1
cdr3_aa: CASSRDRGGEQYF
cdr3_nt: TGTGCCAGCAGCCGAGACAGGGGAGGCGAGCAGTACTTC

clone_size: -
v_call: TRBV2
j_call: TRBJ1-3
d_call: -
cdr3_aa: CASSEARALSGNTIYF
cdr3_nt: TGTGCCAGCAGTGAAGCGCGGGCACTCTCTGGAAACACCATATATTTT

clone_size: -
v_call: TRBV29-1
j_call: TRBJ2-4
d_call: -
cdr3_aa: CSVIAGTTKNIQYF
cdr3_nt: TGCAGCGTGATAGCCGGGACGACCAAAAACATTCAGTACTTC

clone_size: -
v_call: TRBV25-1
j_call: TRBJ1-3
d_call: -
cdr3_aa: CATSAGASSGNTIYF
cdr3_nt: TGTGCCACCTCAGCCGGGGCCAGCTCTGGAAACACCATATATTTT

clone_size: once
v_call: TRBV28
j_call: TRBJ1-2
d_call: TRBD1
cdr3_aa: CASSPGQGSYGYTF
cdr3_nt: TGTGCCAGCAGCCCCGGACAGGGAAGTTATGGCTACACCTTC

clone_size: -
v_call: TRBV10-3
j_call: TRBJ2-5
d_call: -
cdr3_aa: CAISDGSEKETQYF
cdr3_nt: TGTGCCATCAGTGACGGCAGTGAAAAGGAGACCCAGTACTTC